What follows are 30 T cell receptor beta chains derived from one specimen sequenced in a study of blood T cell repertoires in COVID-19. TCRdb's table, derived via immunoSEQ multiplex PCR, lists solely in-frame clones and lacks some. The sample lists hundreds of thousands of clones, roughly nine tenths occurring once. Sequencing was done on a sample of PBMCs or T cells enriched from blood (not recorded which). These TCRs come from a woman aged 35 to 49 who had recovered from COVID-19.

V gene TRBV11-2 combines with J gene TRBJ2-7, with 7 bases identical to TRBD2. CDR3 length: 15 residues. Germline assignment: CDR1 SGHAT and CDR2 FQNNGV. V trimming: 3 bases; J trimming: 1 base; junction bases outside the gene matches: 6. The CDR3 nucleotides read TGTGCCAGCAGCTTGACAGCGGGGAGTTCCTACGAGCAGTACTTC. Encoded protein: CASSLTAGSSYEQYF.

This chain joins TRBV27 and TRBJ2-5, with TRBD2 matching 10 bases. CDR3 size: 14 residues. Losses at the gene ends were 5 bases for V and 1 base for J; bases not matched to a gene: 1. CDR1 is MNHEY and CDR2 is SMNVEV in the germline V gene (reference sequence). The CDR3 DNA reads TGTGCCAGCAGTGGACTAGCGGCCCAAGAGACCCAGTACTTC. Residues: CASSGLAAQETQYF.

The chain couples TRBV5-1 to TRBJ2-7; no clear D gene. The CDR3 length is 15 residues. Germline-derived CDR1 and CDR2 are SGHRS and YFSETQ. V lost 0 bases and J lost 2, with 12 bases in between. The CDR3 protein is CASSLDNYQTYEQYF. The CDR3 DNA sequence: TGCGCCAGCAGCTTGGATAACTATCAAACCTACGAGCAGTACTTC.

The rearrangement links TRBV4-1 to TRBJ2-7, with 9 nucleotides matching TRBD1. This CDR3 is built from 15 residues. V lost 6 bases, J lost 6 bases, and 12 bases stayed unmatched. Germline loops: CDR1 MGHRA, CDR2 YSYEKL. The CDR3 DNA follows: TGCGCCAGCAGTCCGGGACAGGGACCGGTCCGCGAGCAGTACTTC. Translating gives CASSPGQGPVREQYF.

This chain connects TRBV5-1 to TRBJ2-7, with 8 bases fitting TRBD2. Germline-derived CDR1 and CDR2 are SGHRS and YFSETQ. The CDR3 totals 14 residues. V gave up 3 bases and J gave up 4 bases; unmatched junction bases: 6. The CDR3 reads CASSSGLEYYEQYF. CDR3 DNA: TGCGCCAGCAGCTCGGGACTAGAGTATTACGAGCAGTACTTC.

V and J are TRBV19 and TRBJ1-4; 9 bases agree with TRBD1. The CDR3 length is 16 residues. Germline trimming cut 5 bases from V and 8 bases from J; bases unmatched to any gene: 12. Germline assignment: CDR1 LNHDA and CDR2 SQIVND (reference sequence). The DNA for the CDR3 is TGTGCCAGTAGTCTTTTCACGGGACAGGGAGAGGAAAAACTGTTTTTT. Amino acid sequence: CASSLFTGQGEEKLFF.

This clone was seen once. The V call is TRBV18, the J call TRBJ1-4; D is possibly TRBD1 (6 bases). With 8 bases removed from V and 5 bases from J, the gap between germline ends came to 15 bases. This CDR3 is built from 14 residues. Germline-derived CDR1 and CDR2 are KGHSH and LQKENI. CDR3 DNA: TGTGCCAGCGCCTCAGGGGCAGGAAATGAAAAACTGTTTTTT. Encoded protein: CASASGAGNEKLFF.

The chain joins TRBV4-3 to TRBJ2-2; D call uncertain. The germline gives CDR1 LGHNA, CDR2 YSLEER. Trimming pared 4 bases from V and 0 bases from J, leaving 15 bases between. This CDR3 has 17 amino acids. In DNA form, the CDR3 reads TGCGCCAGCAGCCCCGAACCAGGAATGGCGAACACCGGGGAGCTGTTTTTT. Translated, it gives CASSPEPGMANTGELFF.

The V and J genes are TRBV29-1 and TRBJ2-7, with 10 bases lining up with TRBD1. The CDR3 contains 14 residues. Trimming cost V 5 bases and J 7 bases; bases outside gene matches: 11. Germline CDR1 is SQVTM and CDR2 is ANQGSEA. CDR3: CSVQKSGTGDEQYF. The CDR3 DNA follows: TGCAGCGTTCAAAAATCCGGGACAGGGGATGAGCAGTACTTC.

The gene calls are TRBV28 and TRBJ1-4, with a tentative D call TRBD1 (6 bases). The CDR3 is 15 residues long. CDR1 MDHEN and CDR2 SYDVKM come from the germline V gene. Trimming shortened V by 2 bases and J by 3 bases, and 10 bases separated the two germline ends. The CDR3: CASSLTRTANEKLFF. In nucleotides, the CDR3 is TGTGCCAGCAGTTTAACCCGGACAGCTAATGAAAAACTGTTTTTT. Filled out from reference TRBV28 and TRBJ1-4, the complete variable domain reads DVKVTQSSRYLVKRTGEKVFLECVQDMDHENMFWYRQDPGLGLRLIYFSYDVKMKEKGDIPEGYSVSREKKERFSLILESASTNQTSMYLCASSLTRTANEKLFFGSGTQLSVL.

V gene TRBV25-1 combines with J gene TRBJ2-7, with D possibly TRBD1 on 6 matching bases. The CDR3 has 16 amino acids. Germline V gene lookup returns CDR1 MGHDK and CDR2 SYGVNS. Trimming cost V 3 bases and J 4 bases, with 19 bases left between them. The DNA for the CDR3 is TGTGCCAGCAGTGAGGCGTCAGGGGCCCTTCCTTACGAGCAGTACTTC. Residues: CASSEASGALPYEQYF.

The J gene is TRBJ2-7, the V gene TRBV2; possibly TRBD2 for D (6 bases). V lost 3 bases, J lost 6 bases, and 24 bases lay in between. CDR1 and CDR2 from the germline V gene are SNHLY and FYNNEI. The CDR3 is made up of 17 amino acids. The CDR3 sequence: CASSDAQGPGSLSEQYF. The CDR3 nucleotides read TGTGCCAGCAGTGATGCGCAGGGCCCCGGGAGCCTGAGCGAGCAGTACTTC.

This clone appeared a few times. The chain is built from TRBV18 and TRBJ2-5, with TRBD2 matching over 13 bases. The CDR3 contains 16 residues. Germline-derived CDR1 and CDR2 are KGHSH and LQKENI. With 3 bases clipped from V and 7 bases from J, the junction kept 8 bases outside the gene matches. DNA of the CDR3: TGTGCCAGCTCACCCGCGGGACTAGCGGGATATGGGACCCAGTACTTC. It translates to CASSPAGLAGYGTQYF. The full variable domain, with the rest looked up from reference TRBV18 and TRBJ2-5, is NAGVMQNPRHLVRRRGQEARLRCSPMKGHSHVYWYRQLPEEGLKFMVYLQKENIIDESGMPKERFSAEFPKEGPSILRIQQVVRGDSAAYFCASSPAGLAGYGTQYFGPGTRLLVL.

The sample holds a few counts of this clone. The chain employs TRBV6-2 or TRBV6-3 and TRBJ1-1; D not resolved. Germline V CDR1 and CDR2: MNHEY, SVGEGT. Trimming cost V 4 bases and J 1 base, with 4 bases left between them. The CDR3 contains 12 residues. Written as DNA, the CDR3 is TGTGCCAGCAGTTTTCAGAACACTGAAGCTTTCTTT. Residues: CASSFQNTEAFF.

This clone was seen a handful of times. The gene calls are TRBV3-1 (or the pseudogene TRBV3-2) and TRBJ2-7; 11 bases line up with TRBD1. The CDR3 totals 14 residues. With 4 bases clipped from V and 7 bases from J, the junction kept 6 bases outside the gene matches. From germline, CDR1 is LGHDT and CDR2 YNNKEL (reference sequence). CDR3: CASSLGTGGGEQYF. The DNA of the CDR3 is TGTGCCAGCAGCCTCGGGACAGGGGGTGGGGAGCAGTACTTC.

This clone has more than one count but fewer than ten. In DNA, the CDR3 is TGTGCCAGCAGCATATCGAGGACTTATGGCTACACCTTC. Its translation is CASSISRTYGYTF. The genes are TRBV7-8 and TRBJ1-2; D is ambiguous. This CDR3 contains 13 residues. From germline, CDR1 is SGHVS and CDR2 FQNEAQ. The V end was cut by 5 bases, the J end by 5 bases, with 12 bases between.

The V gene is TRBV15, the J gene TRBJ2-7; the D gene is possibly TRBD2 (6 bases). V gave up 1 base and J gave up 5 bases, with 15 bases separating them. Germline CDR1 LNHNV, CDR2 YYDKDF (reference sequence). The CDR3 consists of 15 residues. In DNA, the CDR3 is TGTGCCACCAGCAGAGGCTCGAGGAGGGCCCACGAGCAGTACTTC. It specifies CATSRGSRRAHEQYF. The full variable domain, in which reference TRBV15 and TRBJ2-7 provide the parts outside the CDR3, is DAMVIQNPRYQVTQFGKPVTLSCSQTLNHNVMYWYQQKSSQAPKLLFHYYDKDFNNEADTPDNFQSRRPNTSFCFLDIRSPGLGDTAMYLCATSRGSRRAHEQYFGPGTRLTVT.

The sample holds a few counts of this clone. The chain carries TRBV28 and TRBJ1-6; tentative D call: TRBD1 (6 bases). CDR1 is MDHEN and CDR2 is SYDVKM in the germline V gene. The ends were cut back, 3 bases at V and 10 bases at J, with 10 bases in the middle. CDR3 length: 13 amino acids. The CDR3 sequence is CASSFTGLSPLHF. CDR3 DNA sequence: TGTGCCAGCAGTTTTACAGGGCTCTCACCCCTCCACTTT. Based on the CDR3 plus reference TRBV28 and TRBJ1-6, the full variable domain is DVKVTQSSRYLVKRTGEKVFLECVQDMDHENMFWYRQDPGLGLRLIYFSYDVKMKEKGDIPEGYSVSREKKERFSLILESASTNQTSMYLCASSFTGLSPLHFGNGTRLTVT.

This chain joins TRBV7-2 and TRBJ1-2, with a weak D call TRBD1 (5 bases). Germline CDR1 is SGHTA and CDR2 is FQGNSA. The CDR3 runs to 13 residues. Trimming took 1 base from V and 4 from J, leaving 7 bases between them. CDR3 bases: TGTGCCAGCAGCTTAGAGACAGTCTATGGCTACACCTTC. It specifies CASSLETVYGYTF.

The V gene is TRBV5-1, the J gene TRBJ2-2; a weak D match, TRBD2 (5 bases). V was trimmed by 2 bases and J by 5 bases, leaving 13 bases between them. The CDR3 is made up of 15 amino acids. Per germline, CDR1 SGHRS and CDR2 YFSETQ. The CDR3 DNA is TGCGCCAGCAGCTTATCGGGAATTGATACCGGGGAGCTGTTTTTT. Translating gives CASSLSGIDTGELFF.

The V call is TRBV6-5, the J call TRBJ2-5, with D possibly being TRBD2 (5 bases). V was cut by 7 bases and J by 9 bases, with 24 bases left in between. Germline V gene lookup returns CDR1 MNHEY and CDR2 SVGAGI. This CDR3 has 15 amino acids. CDR3 region: CASNDGPGPREAQYF. The CDR3 nucleotides read TGTGCCAGCAACGATGGCCCAGGCCCTCGGGAAGCCCAGTACTTC.

The gene calls are TRBV7-9 and TRBJ2-7; D not resolved. CDR1 and CDR2 (germline): SEHNR, FQNEAQ (reference sequence). The length of the CDR3 is 13 residues. Trimming cost V 5 bases and J 3 bases, with 11 bases left between them. The CDR3 reads CASSPEEFYEQYF. As DNA, the CDR3 is TGTGCCAGCAGCCCCGAGGAATTCTACGAGCAGTACTTC.

The V call is TRBV11-3, the J call TRBJ2-7; D is possibly TRBD2 (6 bases). The DNA end is a closer match to TRBJ2-5, so the J assignment may be wrong. The CDR3 is 13 amino acids. Germline CDR1 SGHNT, CDR2 YENEEA. CDR3 amino acids: CASSLEGGKTQYF. CDR3 DNA sequence: TGTGCCAGCAGCTTAGAGGGGGGAAAGACCCAGTACTTC.

The rearrangement uses TRBV29-1 and TRBJ2-3; 7 positions match TRBD1. The germline CDR1 and CDR2 sequences are SQVTM and ANQGSEA. The CDR3 has 14 residues. Trimming cost V 6 bases and J 1 base; bases outside gene matches: 7. The CDR3 DNA reads as TGCAGCGTCACCTCCGGGACAGGCACAGATACGCAGTATTTT. Translating gives CSVTSGTGTDTQYF.

The chain combines TRBV24-1 with TRBJ2-7; unclear D gene. Germline CDR1 is KGHDR and CDR2 is SFDVKD. The CDR3 loop spans 12 amino acids. The ends were cut back, 3 bases at V and 3 bases at J, with 5 bases in the middle. The CDR3 DNA is TGTGCCACCAGTGATATCGGCTACGAGCAGTACTTC. Encoded protein: CATSDIGYEQYF.

The chain links TRBV5-8 to TRBJ2-5, with a possible D match to TRBD2 (6 bases). Germline loops: CDR1 SGHTS, CDR2 YDEGEE. Trimming pared 4 bases from V and 5 bases from J, leaving 18 bases between. This CDR3 region has 15 residues. The CDR3 loop reads CASSTGRRGGETQYF. The CDR3 nucleotides read TGTGCCAGCAGCACCGGGCGGCGGGGTGGCGAGACCCAGTACTTC.

This chain links TRBV7-9 with TRBJ2-7, with D possibly being TRBD1 (5 bases). CDR1 SEHNR and CDR2 FQNEAQ come from the germline V gene (reference sequence). V was shortened by 2 bases and J by 4 bases, with 9 bases between the two germline ends. CDR3 size: 13 residues. The chain's CDR3 is CASSLQGPYEQYF. The CDR3 bases are TGTGCCAGCAGCTTACAGGGCCCGTACGAGCAGTACTTC.

The rearrangement uses TRBV5-8 and TRBJ1-1, with D tentatively TRBD1 (5 bases). This CDR3 has 13 amino acids. V gave up 4 bases and J gave up 3 bases, with 10 bases separating them. Germline V CDR1 and CDR2: SGHTS, YDEGEE. Here the CDR3 DNA reads TGTGCCAGCAGCCAGGGAAAGTACACTGAAGCTTTCTTT. It encodes CASSQGKYTEAFF. The full variable domain, its missing parts supplied by reference TRBV5-8 and TRBJ1-1, is EAGVTQSPTHLIKTRGQQATLRCSPISGHTSVYWYQQALGLGLQFLLWYDEGEERNRGNFPPRFSGRQFPNYSSELNVNALELEDSALYLCASSQGKYTEAFFGQGTRLTVV.

This clone turned up a few times. Written as DNA, the CDR3 is TGTGCCAGCAGTTCACCCGGGACAGACTTTAATGAAAAACTGTTTTTT. Translated, it gives CASSSPGTDFNEKLFF. This chain connects TRBV28 to TRBJ1-4; 7 bases match TRBD1. V trimming: 4 bases; J trimming: 4 bases; junction bases outside the gene matches: 9. CDR1 is MDHEN, CDR2 SYDVKM, per germline. The CDR3 sequence is 16 residues long.

This clone has a handful of counts. V usage is TRBV29-1 and J usage is TRBJ2-7; the match to TRBD2 covers 11 bases. CDR1 is SQVTM and CDR2 is ANQGSEA in the germline V gene. The V and J ends lost 4 bases and 3 bases, in that order; junction bases with no gene match: 8. The CDR3 totals 15 residues. The CDR3 loop is CSVVFASGRIYEQYF. CDR3 sequence (DNA): TGCAGCGTTGTTTTCGCTAGCGGGAGGATCTACGAGCAGTACTTC.